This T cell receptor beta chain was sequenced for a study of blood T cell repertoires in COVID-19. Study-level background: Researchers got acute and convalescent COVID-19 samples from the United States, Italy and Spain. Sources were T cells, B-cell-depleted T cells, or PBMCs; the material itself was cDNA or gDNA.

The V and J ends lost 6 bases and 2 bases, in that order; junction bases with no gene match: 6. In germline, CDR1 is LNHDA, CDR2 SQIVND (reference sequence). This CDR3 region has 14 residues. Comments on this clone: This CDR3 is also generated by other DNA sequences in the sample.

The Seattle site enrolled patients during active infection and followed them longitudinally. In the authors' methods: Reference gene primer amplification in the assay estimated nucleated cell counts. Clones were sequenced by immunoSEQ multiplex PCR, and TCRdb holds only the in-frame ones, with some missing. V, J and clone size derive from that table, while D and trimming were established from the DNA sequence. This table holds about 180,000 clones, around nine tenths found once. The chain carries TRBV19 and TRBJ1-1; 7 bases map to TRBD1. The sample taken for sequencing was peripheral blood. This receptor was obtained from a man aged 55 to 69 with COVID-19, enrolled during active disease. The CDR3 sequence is CASRTGTANTEAFF. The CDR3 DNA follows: TGTGCCAGTAGAACCGGGACAGCAAACACTGAAGCTTTCTTT.